This TCR beta chain came from a study of response to subunit inactivated influenza vaccine. TCRdb recomputed calls from the RT-PCR reads with MiXCR, one row per CDR3 protein. The sample lists around 760,000 distinct CDR3 sequences; about 15% were seen once. Only a few counts were recorded for this clonotype. This CDR3 spans 16 amino acids. The ends lost 2 bases at V and 3 bases at J; junction bases unmatched: 7. Germline assignment: CDR1 LGHDT and CDR2 YNNKEL (reference sequence). Material: PBMCs from blood, obtained around two weeks before vaccination. The receptor was derived from a man aged 45-60 years who received an inactivated influenza vaccine. The genes are TRBV3-1 and TRBJ2-3; 8 nucleotides agree with TRBD2. Written as DNA, the CDR3 is TGTGCCAGCAGCCAAAAGCGGGGGCGGTGGACAGATACGCAGTATTTT. Its translation: CASSQKRGRWTDTQYF.